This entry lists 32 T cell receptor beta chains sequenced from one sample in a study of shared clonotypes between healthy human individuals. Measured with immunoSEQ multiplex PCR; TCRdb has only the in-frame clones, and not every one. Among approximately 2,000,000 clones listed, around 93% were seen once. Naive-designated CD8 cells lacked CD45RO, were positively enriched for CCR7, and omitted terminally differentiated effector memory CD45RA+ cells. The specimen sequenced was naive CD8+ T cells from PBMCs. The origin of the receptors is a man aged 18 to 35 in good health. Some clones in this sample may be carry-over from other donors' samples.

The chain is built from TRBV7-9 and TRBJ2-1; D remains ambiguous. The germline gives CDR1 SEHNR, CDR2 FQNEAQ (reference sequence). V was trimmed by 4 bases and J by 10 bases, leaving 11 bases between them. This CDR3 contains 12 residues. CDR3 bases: TGTGCCAGCAGCTCCCTCGGCTGGGAGCAGTTCTTC. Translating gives CASSSLGWEQFF. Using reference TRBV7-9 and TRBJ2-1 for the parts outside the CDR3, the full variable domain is DTGVSQNPRHKITKRGQNVTFRCDPISEHNRLYWYRQTLGQGPEFLTYFQNEAQLEKSRLLSDRFSAERPKGSFSTLEIQRTEQGDSAMYLCASSSLGWEQFFGPGTRLTVL.

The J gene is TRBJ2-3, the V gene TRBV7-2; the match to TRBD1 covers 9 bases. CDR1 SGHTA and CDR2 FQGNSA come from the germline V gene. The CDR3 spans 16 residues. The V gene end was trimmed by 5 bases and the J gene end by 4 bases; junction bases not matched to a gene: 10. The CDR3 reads CASSTLTGGIADTQYF. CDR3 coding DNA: TGTGCCAGCAGCACCCTGACAGGGGGAATCGCAGATACGCAGTATTTT.

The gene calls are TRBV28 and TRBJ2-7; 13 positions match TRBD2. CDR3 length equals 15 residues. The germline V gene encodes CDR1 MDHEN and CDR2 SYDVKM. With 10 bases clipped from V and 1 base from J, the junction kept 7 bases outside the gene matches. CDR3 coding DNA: TGTGCCACCGAACCGGGACTAGCGGGATCCTACGAGCAGTACTTC. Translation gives CATEPGLAGSYEQYF.

The CDR3 sequence is CASSLGRGPEQFF. In DNA form, the CDR3 reads TGTGCCAGCAGCTTGGGCAGGGGCCCTGAGCAGTTCTTC. The rearrangement uses TRBV7-9 and TRBJ2-1; TRBD1 is a possible D gene (6 bases). V lost 3 bases and J 9 bases, leaving 12 bases between the germline ends. The CDR3 runs to 13 residues. The germline CDR1 and CDR2 sequences are SEHNR and FQNEAQ (reference sequence).

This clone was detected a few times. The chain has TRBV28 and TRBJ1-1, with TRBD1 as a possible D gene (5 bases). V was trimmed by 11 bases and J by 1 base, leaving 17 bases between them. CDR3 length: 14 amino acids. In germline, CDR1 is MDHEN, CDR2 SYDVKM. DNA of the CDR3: TGTGCCGCAGGGTCGGGTTTTGGGAACACTGAAGCTTTCTTT. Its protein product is CAAGSGFGNTEAFF.

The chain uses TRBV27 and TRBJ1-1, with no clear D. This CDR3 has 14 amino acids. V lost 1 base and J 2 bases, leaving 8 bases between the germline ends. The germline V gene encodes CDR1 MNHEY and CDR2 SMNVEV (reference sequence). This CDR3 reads CASSLYLGNTEAFF. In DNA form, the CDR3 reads TGTGCCAGCAGTTTATATCTCGGAAACACTGAAGCTTTCTTT.

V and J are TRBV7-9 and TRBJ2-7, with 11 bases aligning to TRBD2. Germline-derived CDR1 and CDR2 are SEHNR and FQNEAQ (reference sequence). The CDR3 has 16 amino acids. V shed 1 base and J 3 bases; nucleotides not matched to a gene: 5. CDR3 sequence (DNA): TGTGCCAGCAGCTTAGACACTAGCGGGAGATTCTACGAGCAGTACTTC. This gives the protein CASSLDTSGRFYEQYF.

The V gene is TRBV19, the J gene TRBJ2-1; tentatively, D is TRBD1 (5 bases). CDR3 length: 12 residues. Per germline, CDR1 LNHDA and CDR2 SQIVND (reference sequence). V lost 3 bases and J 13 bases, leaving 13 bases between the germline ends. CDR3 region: CASSIRTSTQFF. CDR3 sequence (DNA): TGTGCCAGTAGTATTCGGACAAGCACCCAGTTCTTC.

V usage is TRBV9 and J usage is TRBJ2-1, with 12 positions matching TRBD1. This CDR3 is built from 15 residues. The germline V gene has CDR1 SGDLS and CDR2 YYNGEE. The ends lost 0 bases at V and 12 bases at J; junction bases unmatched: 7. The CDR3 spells CASSVAGDRGQVQFF. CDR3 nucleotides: TGTGCCAGCAGCGTAGCCGGGGACAGGGGGCAGGTGCAGTTCTTC.

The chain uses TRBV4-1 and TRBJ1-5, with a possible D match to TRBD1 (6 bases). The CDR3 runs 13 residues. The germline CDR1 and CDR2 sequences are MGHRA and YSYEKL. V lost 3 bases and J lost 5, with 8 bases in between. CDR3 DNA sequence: TGCGCCAGCAGCCAGTACAGGGATCAGCCCCAGCATTTT. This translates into CASSQYRDQPQHF.

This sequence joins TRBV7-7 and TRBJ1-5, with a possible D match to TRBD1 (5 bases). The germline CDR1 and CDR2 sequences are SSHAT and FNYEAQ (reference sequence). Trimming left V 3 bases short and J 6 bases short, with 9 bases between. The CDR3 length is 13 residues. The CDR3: CASSFKGFQPQHF. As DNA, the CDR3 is TGTGCCAGCAGCTTCAAGGGGTTTCAGCCCCAGCATTTT. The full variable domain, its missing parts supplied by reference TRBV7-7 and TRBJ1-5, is GAGVSQSPRYKVTKRGQDVTLRCDPISSHATLYWYQQALGQGPEFLTYFNYEAQPDKSGLPSDRFSAERPEGSISTLTIQRTEQRDSAMYRCASSFKGFQPQHFGDGTRLSIL.

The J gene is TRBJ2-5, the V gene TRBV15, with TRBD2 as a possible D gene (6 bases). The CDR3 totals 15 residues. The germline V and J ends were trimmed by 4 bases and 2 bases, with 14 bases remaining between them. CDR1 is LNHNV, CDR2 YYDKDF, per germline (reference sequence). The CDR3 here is CATSMTRGNQETQYF. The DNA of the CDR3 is TGTGCCACCAGCATGACTAGAGGAAATCAAGAGACCCAGTACTTC.

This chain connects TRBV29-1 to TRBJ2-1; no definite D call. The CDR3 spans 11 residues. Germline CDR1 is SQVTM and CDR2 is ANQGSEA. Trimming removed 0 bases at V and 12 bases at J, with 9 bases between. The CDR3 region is CSVEDWRTQFF. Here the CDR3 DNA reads TGCAGCGTTGAAGATTGGCGGACGCAGTTCTTC.

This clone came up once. The CDR3 DNA reads as TGTGCCACGTCCCCCGACAGGGGGCAGACTCAGCCCCAGCATTTT. Protein: CATSPDRGQTQPQHF. V usage is TRBV19 and J usage is TRBJ1-5; 10 bases agree with TRBD1. The CDR3 extends over 15 amino acids. After removal of 10 bases from V and 6 bases from J, the junction contained 12 bases not matched to a gene. The germline V gene has CDR1 LNHDA and CDR2 SQIVND (reference sequence).

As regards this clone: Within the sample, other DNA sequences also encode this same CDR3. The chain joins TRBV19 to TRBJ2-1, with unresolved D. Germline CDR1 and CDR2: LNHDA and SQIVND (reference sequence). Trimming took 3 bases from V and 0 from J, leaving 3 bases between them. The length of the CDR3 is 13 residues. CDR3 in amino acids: CASSITSYNEQFF. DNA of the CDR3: TGTGCCAGTAGTATTACCTCCTACAATGAGCAGTTCTTC.

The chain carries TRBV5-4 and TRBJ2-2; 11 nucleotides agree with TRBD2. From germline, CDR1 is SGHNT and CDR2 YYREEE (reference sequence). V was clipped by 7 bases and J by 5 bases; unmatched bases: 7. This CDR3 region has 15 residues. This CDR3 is CASHPGLADTGELFF. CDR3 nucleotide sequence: TGTGCCAGCCATCCGGGACTAGCGGATACCGGGGAGCTGTTTTTT. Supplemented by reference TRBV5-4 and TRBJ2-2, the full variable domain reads ETGVTQSPTHLIKTRGQQVTLRCSSQSGHNTVSWYQQALGQGPQFIFQYYREEENGRGNFPPRFSGLQFPNYSSELNVNALELDDSALYLCASHPGLADTGELFFGEGSRLTVL.

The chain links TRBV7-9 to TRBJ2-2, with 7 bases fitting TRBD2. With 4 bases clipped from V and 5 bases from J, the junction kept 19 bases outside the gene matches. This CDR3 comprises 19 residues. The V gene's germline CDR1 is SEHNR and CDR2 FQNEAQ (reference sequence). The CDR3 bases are TGTGCCAGCAGCTCGACCGTTGGCGGGAGCATTGGGTTTACCGGGGAGCTGTTTTTT. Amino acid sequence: CASSSTVGGSIGFTGELFF.

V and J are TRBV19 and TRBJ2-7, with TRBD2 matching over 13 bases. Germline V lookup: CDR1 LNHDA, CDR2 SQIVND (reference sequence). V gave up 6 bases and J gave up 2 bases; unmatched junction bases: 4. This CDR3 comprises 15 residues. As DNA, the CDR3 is TGTGCCAGTAGATGGACTAGCGGGGGAACCTACGAGCAGTACTTC. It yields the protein CASRWTSGGTYEQYF.

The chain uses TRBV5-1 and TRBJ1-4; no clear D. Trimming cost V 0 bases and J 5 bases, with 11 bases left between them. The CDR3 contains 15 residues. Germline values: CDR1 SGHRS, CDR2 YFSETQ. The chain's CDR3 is CASSLAADRNEKLFF. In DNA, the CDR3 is TGCGCCAGCAGCTTGGCGGCAGATAGAAATGAAAAACTGTTTTTT.

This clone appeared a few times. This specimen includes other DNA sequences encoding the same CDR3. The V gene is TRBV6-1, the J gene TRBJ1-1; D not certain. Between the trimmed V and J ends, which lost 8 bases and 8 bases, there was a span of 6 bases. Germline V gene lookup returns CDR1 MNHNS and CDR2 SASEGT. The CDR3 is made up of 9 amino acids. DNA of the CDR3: TGTGCCAGCCATAGCGAAGCTTTCTTT. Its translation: CASHSEAFF.

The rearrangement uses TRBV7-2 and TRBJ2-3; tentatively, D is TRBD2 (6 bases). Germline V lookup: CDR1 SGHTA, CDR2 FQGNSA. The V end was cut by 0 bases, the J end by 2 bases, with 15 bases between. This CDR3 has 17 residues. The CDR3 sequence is CASSLATRRTNTDTQYF. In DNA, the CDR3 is TGTGCCAGCAGCTTAGCGACGAGGAGGACTAACACAGATACGCAGTATTTT.

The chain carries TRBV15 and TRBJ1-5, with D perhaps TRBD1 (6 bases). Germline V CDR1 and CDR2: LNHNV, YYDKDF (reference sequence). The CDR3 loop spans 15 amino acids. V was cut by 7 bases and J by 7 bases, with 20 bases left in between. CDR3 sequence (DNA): TGTGCCACCACTCCGGAGGGGGTTGGAGGGCAGCCCCAGCATTTT. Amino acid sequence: CATTPEGVGGQPQHF.

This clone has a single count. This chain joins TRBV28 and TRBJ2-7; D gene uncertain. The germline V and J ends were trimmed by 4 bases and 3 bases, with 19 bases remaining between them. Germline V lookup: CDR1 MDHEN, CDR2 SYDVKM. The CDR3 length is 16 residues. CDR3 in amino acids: CASSSPVERAGYEQYF. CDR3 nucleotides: TGTGCCAGCAGTTCACCTGTTGAAAGGGCTGGCTACGAGCAGTACTTC. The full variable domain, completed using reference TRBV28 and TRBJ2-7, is DVKVTQSSRYLVKRTGEKVFLECVQDMDHENMFWYRQDPGLGLRLIYFSYDVKMKEKGDIPEGYSVSREKKERFSLILESASTNQTSMYLCASSSPVERAGYEQYFGPGTRLTVT.

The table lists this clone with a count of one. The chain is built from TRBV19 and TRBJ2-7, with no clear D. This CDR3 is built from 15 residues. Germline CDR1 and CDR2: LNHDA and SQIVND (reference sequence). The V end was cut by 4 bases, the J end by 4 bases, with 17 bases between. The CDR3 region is CASSTAAVVGYEQYF. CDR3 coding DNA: TGTGCCAGTAGTACGGCGGCTGTCGTCGGGTACGAGCAGTACTTC.

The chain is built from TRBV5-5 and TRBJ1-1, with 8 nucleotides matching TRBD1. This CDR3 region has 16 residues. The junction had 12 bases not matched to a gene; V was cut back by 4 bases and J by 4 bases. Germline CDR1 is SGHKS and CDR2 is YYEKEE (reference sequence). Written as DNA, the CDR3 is TGTGCCAGCAGCGCCCATGACCGGACAGGGCGCACTGAAGCTTTCTTT. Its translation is CASSAHDRTGRTEAFF.

The CDR3 region is CASRTAGTGLHEQYF. The CDR3 DNA reads TGTGCCAGCAGAACCGCCGGGACAGGGCTCCACGAGCAGTACTTC. The chain combines TRBV27 with TRBJ2-7; 9 bases align to TRBD1. This CDR3 is built from 15 residues. The germline CDR1 and CDR2 sequences are MNHEY and SMNVEV (reference sequence). The trim removed 6 bases at V and 5 bases at J, leaving 11 bases unmatched.

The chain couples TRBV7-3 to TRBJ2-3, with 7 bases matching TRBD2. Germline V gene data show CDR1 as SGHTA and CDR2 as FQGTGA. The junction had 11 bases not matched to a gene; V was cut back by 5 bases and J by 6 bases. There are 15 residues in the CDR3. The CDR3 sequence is CASSEGLAVRDTQYF. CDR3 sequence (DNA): TGTGCCAGCAGCGAGGGGCTAGCGGTTAGGGATACGCAGTATTTT.

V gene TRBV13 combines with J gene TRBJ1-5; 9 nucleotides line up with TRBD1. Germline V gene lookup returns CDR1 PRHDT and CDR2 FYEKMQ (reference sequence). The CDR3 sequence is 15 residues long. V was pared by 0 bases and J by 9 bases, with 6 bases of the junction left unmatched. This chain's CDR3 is CASSLGGNRGRPQHF. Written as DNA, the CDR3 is TGTGCCAGCAGCTTAGGCGGCAACAGGGGGCGGCCCCAGCATTTT.

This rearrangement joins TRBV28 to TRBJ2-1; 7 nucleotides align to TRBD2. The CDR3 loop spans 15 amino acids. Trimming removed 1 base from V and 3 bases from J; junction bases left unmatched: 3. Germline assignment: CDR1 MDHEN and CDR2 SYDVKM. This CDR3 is CASSLSREDYNEQFF. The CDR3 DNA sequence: TGTGCCAGCAGTTTATCCCGGGAGGACTACAATGAGCAGTTCTTC.

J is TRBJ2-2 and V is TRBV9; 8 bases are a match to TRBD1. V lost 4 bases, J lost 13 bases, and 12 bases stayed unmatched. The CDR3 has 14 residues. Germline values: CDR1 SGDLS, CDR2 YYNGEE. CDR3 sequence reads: CASSQTGVHHGLFF. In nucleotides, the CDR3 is TGTGCCAGCAGCCAGACAGGGGTTCACCATGGGCTGTTTTTT.

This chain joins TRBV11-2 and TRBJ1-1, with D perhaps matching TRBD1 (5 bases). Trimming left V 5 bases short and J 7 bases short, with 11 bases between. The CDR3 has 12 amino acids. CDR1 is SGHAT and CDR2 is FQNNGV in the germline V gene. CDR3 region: CASSLSRGEAFF. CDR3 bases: TGTGCCAGCAGCCTTTCGAGGGGTGAAGCTTTCTTT.

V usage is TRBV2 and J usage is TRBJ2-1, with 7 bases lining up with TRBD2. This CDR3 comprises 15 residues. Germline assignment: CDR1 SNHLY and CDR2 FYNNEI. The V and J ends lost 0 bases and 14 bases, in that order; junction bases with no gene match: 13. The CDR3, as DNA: TGTGCCAGCAGTGAAGCGTTGGCTAGCGGCACGTGGGAGTTCTTC. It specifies CASSEALASGTWEFF.